The entry below describes one T cell receptor beta chain. V lost 2 bases, J lost 2 bases, and 3 bases stayed unmatched. This CDR3 is 15 amino acids long. Germline V gene data show CDR1 as MNHNS and CDR2 as SASEGT. The data were taken from a study of control samples from healthy donors and cancer patients. Repertoires were generated with immunoSEQ multiplex PCR, while TCRdb's copy carries only in-frame clones and drops some. Altogether 85,000 to 95,000 clones are present, 91% being singletons, with the ten largest covering over 0.85%. This clonotype was sampled from a woman in her 30s in good health. The material sequenced was blood. The V call is TRBV6-1, the J call TRBJ2-1; TRBD1 aligns across 7 bases. Written as DNA, the CDR3 is TGTGCCAGCAGTGAACAGGGGGACGCCTACAATGAGCAGTTCTTC. As protein: CASSEQGDAYNEQFF.